A selection of T cell receptor beta chains follows, all from one sample in a study of blood T cell repertoires in COVID-19. The assay was immunoSEQ multiplex PCR, and TCRdb's table has in-frame clones only and misses some. The sample includes about 400,000 clones, 80% to 90% of them seen just once. The sequenced sample consisted of peripheral blood. Receptors originate from a man in his forties with acute or convalescent COVID-19. Each CDR3 is given with its conserved first and last residue. A D gene is named only where the DNA matches it firmly.

d_call: -
j_call: TRBJ2-3
v_call: TRBV7-9
cdr3_length: 15
cdr3_nt: TGTGCCAGCAGCGAGGAGAGTGTGCTAGAAAATACGCAGTATTTT
cdr3_aa: CASSEESVLENTQYF

d_call: -
j_call: TRBJ1-5
v_call: TRBV30
cdr3_length: 15
cdr3_nt: TGTGCCTGGAGTCCCCCTTCTTACAGTTTGCAGCCCCAGCATTTT
cdr3_aa: CAWSPPSYSLQPQHF

d_call: TRBD2
j_call: TRBJ2-1
v_call: TRBV7-9
cdr3_length: 13
cdr3_nt: TGTGCCAGCAGCCCCCCGTCGGGGAGGGCCCAATTCTTC
cdr3_aa: CASSPPSGRAQFF

d_call: TRBD2
j_call: TRBJ2-1
v_call: TRBV4-1
cdr3_length: 16
cdr3_nt: TGCGCCAGCAGCCAAGTACTAGCGGGACCATACAATGAGCAGTTCTTC
cdr3_aa: CASSQVLAGPYNEQFF

d_call: -
j_call: TRBJ1-5
v_call: TRBV7-2
cdr3_length: 14
cdr3_nt: TGTGCCAGCAGCTTTTCGACAGAAAATCAGCCCCAGCATTTT
cdr3_aa: CASSFSTENQPQHF

d_call: TRBD1
j_call: TRBJ1-1
v_call: TRBV3-1/TRBV3-2
cdr3_length: 12
cdr3_nt: TGTGCCAGCAGCCTAAGGACAGGAGAAGCTTTCTTT
cdr3_aa: CASSLRTGEAFF

d_call: TRBD1
j_call: TRBJ2-5
v_call: TRBV19
cdr3_length: 15
cdr3_nt: TGTGCCAGTAGTCCATCCCGACAGGGTTCAGAGACCCAGTACTTC
cdr3_aa: CASSPSRQGSETQYF

d_call: TRBD1
j_call: TRBJ1-5
v_call: TRBV9
cdr3_length: 14
cdr3_nt: TGTGCCAGCAGCGCCGGGACAGGGTTTCAGCCCCAGCATTTT
cdr3_aa: CASSAGTGFQPQHF

d_call: TRBD1
j_call: TRBJ2-7
v_call: TRBV28
cdr3_length: 17
cdr3_nt: TGTGCCAGCAGTTTATCCCCGGGGACAGGGAGCTCCTACGAGCAGTACTTC
cdr3_aa: CASSLSPGTGSSYEQYF

d_call: TRBD2
j_call: TRBJ2-1
v_call: TRBV11-2
cdr3_length: 17
cdr3_nt: TGTGCCAGCAGCTTTCCCCTAGCGGGAGGGCCGGGGAATGAGCAGTTCTTC
cdr3_aa: CASSFPLAGGPGNEQFF

d_call: TRBD2
j_call: TRBJ2-1
v_call: TRBV4-3
cdr3_length: 16
cdr3_nt: TGCGCCAGCAGCCAGCCGGGGAGCGGGGTGGACAATGAGCAGTTCTTC
cdr3_aa: CASSQPGSGVDNEQFF

d_call: -
j_call: TRBJ2-7
v_call: TRBV7-9
cdr3_length: 16
cdr3_nt: TGTGCCAGCAGCTACTTATATGGAACTAAGACCTACGAGCAGTACTTC
cdr3_aa: CASSYLYGTKTYEQYF

d_call: -
j_call: TRBJ1-1
v_call: TRBV7-9
cdr3_length: 14
cdr3_nt: TGTGCCAGCAGCCCGAATGTCGGTAGCACTGAAGCTTTCTTT
cdr3_aa: CASSPNVGSTEAFF